This entry lists 8 T cell receptor gamma chains sequenced from one sample in a study of intestinal T cells in coeliac disease. TRG repertoires were amplified with LymphoTrack primers from around 0.2 ug of biopsy DNA. With CATT, TCRdb re-called clones from the multiplex PCR reads. Here the sample spans 420 or so gamma-chain clones, 42% being singletons. Genomic DNA came from ten approximately 4.8-µm formalin-fixed paraffin-embedded scrolls per case. The sequencing sample was made of a duodenal biopsy. These receptors came from a human donor with celiac disease.

This clone turned up a few times. The chain uses TRGV8 and TRGJP1. V shed 5 bases, J shed 1 base, and the junction held 16 bases outside the gene matches. The germline V gene has CDR1 VENAVY and CDR2 YDSYNSRV. The CDR3 totals 18 residues. The CDR3 region is CATWGYRVIGTTGWFKIF. In DNA, the CDR3 is TGTGCCACCTGGGGATACAGGGTAATCGGTACCACTGGTTGGTTCAAGATATTT.

This clone was counted only a few times. This DNA's translation and the protein TCRdb lists, from a much larger clone, do not match at residue 9, likely due to a read error; the protein shown is translated from the DNA. The chain uses TRGV3 and TRGJ1 or TRGJ2. Germline lookup yields CDR1 VTNTFY and CDR2 YDVSTARD (reference sequence). This CDR3 is 14 amino acids long. The CDR3 region has the DNA TGTGCCACCTGGGACTGTTCGAATTGTTATAAGAAACTCTTT. Translating it yields CATWDCSNCYKKLF.

The sample holds a few counts of this clone. TCRdb lists the protein of a much larger clone for this DNA, which differs at residue 4, so this is likely a read error; the protein given here is translated from the DNA itself. The genes are TRGV3 and TRGJ1 or TRGJ2. Germline loops: CDR1 VTNTFY, CDR2 YDVSTARD (reference sequence). The CDR3 runs to 13 residues. The DNA of the CDR3 is TGTGCCACCCGGGACAGGCTGGTCGTCAAGAAACTCTTT. It is translated as CATRDRLVVKKLF.

The chain joins TRGV10 to TRGJ1 or TRGJ2. TRGV10 is marked as an open reading frame, function uncertain. V lost 8 bases, J lost 2 bases, and 7 bases stayed unmatched. The CDR3 covers 13 residues. CDR3 sequence reads: CAAWDPHYYKKLF. CDR3 DNA sequence: TGTGCTGCGTGGGATCCCCATTATTATAAGAAACTCTTT.

This clone occurred a few times. For this DNA, TCRdb reports the protein of a much larger clone, which diverges at residue 14, most likely from a read error; the protein presented here is translated directly from the DNA. V and J are TRGV3 and TRGJP1. The J call may not be correct, given that the DNA end is closer to TRGJP. The CDR3 runs 15 residues. Germline V lookup: CDR1 VTNTFY, CDR2 YDVSTARD (reference sequence). The CDR3 sequence: CATWDRYTTGWFKVF. For the CDR3, the DNA is TGTGCCACCTGGGACAGATATACCACTGGTTGGTTCAAGGTATTT.

This clone is classed as large (0.1 to 1%). This chain connects TRGV10 to TRGJ1 or TRGJ2. TRGV10 is an ORF for which the function is uncertain. V gave up 8 bases and J gave up 3 bases; unmatched junction bases: 14. CDR3 length equals 15 residues. CDR3 protein: CAAWDQVGFYYKKLF. The CDR3 region has the DNA TGTGCTGCGTGGGATCAGGTGGGTTTTTATTATAAGAAACTCTTT.

To note about this clone: This DNA's translation differs at residue 10 from TCRdb's protein, which comes from a much larger clone; a read error is likely, and the protein shown is translated from the DNA. This rearrangement joins TRGV3 to TRGJP1. The CDR3 runs to 15 residues. CDR1 VTNTFY and CDR2 YDVSTARD come from the germline V gene (reference sequence). The CDR3, as DNA: TGTGCCACCTGGGACAGATATACCACTAGTTGGTTCAAGATATTT. It is translated as CATWDRYTTSWFKIF.

As concerns this clone: The protein held in TCRdb is that of a much larger clone and does not match this DNA's translation at residue 11, likely because of a read error; the protein shown is translated from the DNA. CDR3 sequence (DNA): TGTGCCACCTGGGATAGTATATATAGTAGTGGTTGGATCAAGACGTTT. It yields the protein CATWDSIYSSGWIKTF. The chain is built from TRGV8 and TRGJP2. Germline values: CDR1 VENAVY, CDR2 YDSYNSRV. The CDR3 is made up of 16 amino acids.